The clone carrying this TCR beta chain was picked up a small number of times. These data are taken from a study of T cell changes during pregnancy in multiple sclerosis. The method was immunoSEQ multiplex PCR; TCRdb's version includes in-frame clones alone and lacks a portion of them. Altogether tens of thousands of clones are present, under 95% being singletons, with the ten largest covering 0.6% to 0.8%. Trimming cost V 5 bases and J 4 bases; bases outside gene matches: 7. This CDR3 region has 14 residues. Germline loops: CDR1 MNHEY, CDR2 SVGAGI. This clonotype was sampled from a female donor in good health, enrolled as a control in a pregnancy study. This chain connects TRBV6-5 to TRBJ1-2; 7 bases match TRBD1. The input for sequencing was CD4+ T cells from peripheral blood mononuclear cells, taken in the second trimester of pregnancy. The CDR3 nucleotides are TGTGCCAGCAGTATACTCGGGACAGCCTATGGCTACACCTTC. Translated, it gives CASSILGTAYGYTF.